Each of the 14 T cell receptor beta chains below was sequenced from the same sample in a study of blood T cell repertoires in COVID-19. Method: immunoSEQ multiplex PCR; TCRdb's copy keeps in-frame clones and lacks some. The sample yields some 240,000 clones, 75% to 85% seen once. Material: peripheral blood. The receptors were sampled from a woman in her thirties or forties who had recovered from COVID-19.

This clone appeared a single time. The chain couples TRBV24-1 to TRBJ2-1, with TRBD2 identical over 8 bases. Per germline, CDR1 KGHDR and CDR2 SFDVKD. V trimming: 4 bases; J trimming: 4 bases; junction bases outside the gene matches: 8. This CDR3 spans 16 amino acids. This chain's CDR3 is CATSDRTSGAYNEQFF. Written as DNA, the CDR3 is TGTGCCACCAGTGACCGAACTAGCGGAGCATACAATGAGCAGTTCTTC.

The chain employs TRBV18 and TRBJ1-1; D is uncertain. Germline CDR1 KGHSH, CDR2 LQKENI. V lost 2 bases to trimming and J lost 1 base, with 14 bases between them. The CDR3 has 16 residues. The CDR3 sequence: CASSPYSGRSNTEAFF. CDR3 nucleotides: TGTGCCAGCTCACCATATAGCGGGCGCTCGAACACTGAAGCTTTCTTT.

The chain is built from TRBV6-5 and TRBJ2-5, with TRBD2 matching over 8 bases. This CDR3 is built from 16 residues. Germline V gene data show CDR1 as MNHEY and CDR2 as SVGAGI. V was clipped by 4 bases and J by 1 base; unmatched bases: 8. The CDR3 here is CASSSPRGGLQETQYF. CDR3 nucleotides: TGTGCCAGCAGTTCCCCTCGCGGGGGGCTCCAAGAGACCCAGTACTTC.

The chain recombines TRBV6-6 with TRBJ2-3, with D possibly matching TRBD1 (6 bases). V was shortened by 6 bases and J by 0 bases, with 16 bases between the two germline ends. Looked up from germline, CDR1 is MNHNY and CDR2 is SVGAGI (reference sequence). This CDR3 contains 16 residues. This CDR3 reads CASRQTGTMSTDTQYF. In nucleotides, the CDR3 is TGTGCCAGCAGACAAACCGGGACAATGAGCACAGATACGCAGTATTTT.

The chain uses TRBV7-2 and TRBJ1-6, with D tentatively TRBD1 (6 bases). This CDR3 has 15 residues. Germline CDR1 is SGHTA and CDR2 is FQGNSA. The V and J ends lost 5 bases and 9 bases respectively, with 17 bases between them. CDR3 DNA: TGTGCCAGCAGCCCGACGGGGGGGGGCGCTTCACCCCTCCACTTT. It translates to CASSPTGGGASPLHF.

The chain carries TRBV6-4 and TRBJ2-2; 7 bases are a match to TRBD1. Germline-derived CDR1 and CDR2 are MRHNA and SNTAGT. The trim removed 8 bases at V and 4 bases at J, leaving 7 bases unmatched. CDR3 length: 14 amino acids. CDR3 amino acids: CASSRDSVTGELFF. In DNA form, the CDR3 reads TGTGCCAGCTCCCGGGACAGCGTCACCGGGGAGCTGTTTTTT.

The V and J genes are TRBV5-6 and TRBJ2-5, with 9 bases lining up with TRBD2. Per the germline V gene, CDR1 is SGHDT and CDR2 is YYEEEE. There are 15 residues in the CDR3. Losses at the gene ends were 1 base for V and 1 base for J; bases not matched to a gene: 2. In DNA form, the CDR3 reads TGTGCCAGCAGCTTGAGCGGGGGGCTCCAAGAGACCCAGTACTTC. Protein product: CASSLSGGLQETQYF.

This clone showed up just a few times. The rearrangement uses TRBV5-6 and TRBJ1-5; 8 positions match TRBD1. The CDR3 loop spans 16 amino acids. After removal of 2 bases from V and 4 bases from J, the junction contained 8 bases not matched to a gene. Germline loops: CDR1 SGHDT, CDR2 YYEEEE. The DNA of the CDR3 is TGTGCCAGCAGCTTCTCGACAGGGGCCCTTAATCAGCCCCAGCATTTT. Translated: CASSFSTGALNQPQHF.

Comment on this clone: One end of the junction is discordant with germline, which a read error may explain. The rearrangement links TRBV7-2 to TRBJ1-2; 7 bases match TRBD1. Germline V lookup: CDR1 SGHTA, CDR2 FQGNSA. The CDR3 covers 14 residues. The CDR3 region is CASNLPNRGYGYTF. As DNA, the CDR3 is TGTGCCAGCAACTTACCAAACAGGGGATATGGCTACACCTTC. The entire variable domain, with the rest obtained from reference TRBV7-2 and TRBJ1-2, is as follows: GAGVSQSPSNKVTEKGKDVELRCDPISGHTALYWYRQSLGQGLEFLIYFQGNSAPDKSGLPSDRFSAERTGGSVSTLTIQRTQQEDSAVYLCASNLPNRGYGYTFGSGTRLTVV.

The rearrangement joins TRBV19 to TRBJ1-6; D not resolved. Per the germline V gene, CDR1 is LNHDA and CDR2 is SQIVND (reference sequence). This CDR3 is built from 15 residues. V was cut by 5 bases and J by 6 bases, with 14 bases left in between. DNA for the CDR3: TGTGCCAGTAGTCCCCGCGGAGGCATTAATTCACCCCTCCACTTT. Translation gives CASSPRGGINSPLHF. Looking up the rest from reference TRBV19 and TRBJ1-6 gives the full variable domain: DGGITQSPKYLFRKEGQNVTLSCEQNLNHDAMYWYRQDPGQGLRLIYYSQIVNDFQKGDIAEGYSVSREKKESFPLTVTSAQKNPTAFYLCASSPRGGINSPLHFGNGTRLTVT.

The V gene is TRBV2, the J gene TRBJ2-3, with 7 nucleotides matching TRBD1. There are 13 residues in the CDR3. The V segment lost 5 bases and the J segment 5 bases; nucleotides outside the gene matches: 4. Germline values: CDR1 SNHLY, CDR2 FYNNEI. Here the CDR3 DNA reads TGTGCCAGCAGTAGACAGGGCGGAGATACGCAGTATTTT. Encoded protein: CASSRQGGDTQYF.

The rearrangement uses TRBV9 and TRBJ2-5; tentatively, D is TRBD2 (5 bases). CDR3 size: 14 residues. Germline-derived CDR1 and CDR2 are SGDLS and YYNGEE. V shed 2 bases and J shed 1 base, with 9 bases lying between them. The CDR3 loop is CASSVQDFQETQYF. CDR3 DNA: TGTGCCAGCAGCGTTCAGGACTTCCAAGAGACCCAGTACTTC. Using reference TRBV9 and TRBJ2-5 for the parts outside the CDR3, the full variable domain is DSGVTQTPKHLITATGQRVTLRCSPRSGDLSVYWYQQSLDQGLQFLIQYYNGEERAKGNILERFSAQQFPDLHSELNLSSLELGDSALYFCASSVQDFQETQYFGPGTRLLVL.

V gene TRBV5-8 combines with J gene TRBJ1-5; no clear D. V lost 0 bases, J lost 2 bases, and 3 bases lay in between. From germline, CDR1 is SGHTS and CDR2 YDEGEE. The CDR3 totals 13 residues. CDR3 bases: TGTGCCAGCAGCTTGGCCGGCAATCAGCCCCAGCATTTT. As protein: CASSLAGNQPQHF.

The rearrangement links TRBV29-1 to TRBJ2-5; TRBD1 matches at 7 bases. Germline V lookup: CDR1 SQVTM, CDR2 ANQGSEA. This CDR3 is 14 amino acids long. After removal of 7 bases from V and 3 bases from J, the junction contained 11 bases not matched to a gene. The CDR3 coding sequence is TGCAGCGGCACAACCGGGACAGCTAAAGAGACCCAGTACTTC. This gives the protein CSGTTGTAKETQYF.